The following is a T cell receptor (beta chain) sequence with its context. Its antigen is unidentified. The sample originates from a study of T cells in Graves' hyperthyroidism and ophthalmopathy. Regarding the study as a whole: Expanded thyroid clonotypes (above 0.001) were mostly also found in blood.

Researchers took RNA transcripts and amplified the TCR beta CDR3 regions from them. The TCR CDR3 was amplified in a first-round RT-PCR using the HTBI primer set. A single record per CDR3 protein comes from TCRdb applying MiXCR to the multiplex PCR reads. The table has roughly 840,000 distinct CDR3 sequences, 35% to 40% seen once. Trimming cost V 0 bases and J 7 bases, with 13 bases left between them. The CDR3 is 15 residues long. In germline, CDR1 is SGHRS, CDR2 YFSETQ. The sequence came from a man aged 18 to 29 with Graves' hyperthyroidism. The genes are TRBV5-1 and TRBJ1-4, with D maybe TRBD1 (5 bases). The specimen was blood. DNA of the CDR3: TGCGCCAGCAGCTTGGCGATGCAGGGAGGTGAAAAACTGTTTTTT. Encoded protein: CASSLAMQGGEKLFF.